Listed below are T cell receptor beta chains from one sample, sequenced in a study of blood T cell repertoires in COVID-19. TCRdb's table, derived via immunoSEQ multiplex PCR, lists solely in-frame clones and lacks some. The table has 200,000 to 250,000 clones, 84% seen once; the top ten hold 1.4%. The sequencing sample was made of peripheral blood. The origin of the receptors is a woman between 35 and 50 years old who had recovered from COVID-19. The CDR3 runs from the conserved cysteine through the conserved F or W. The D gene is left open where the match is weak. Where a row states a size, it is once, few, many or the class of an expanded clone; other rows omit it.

cdr3_aa: CASSSRVAGDPQGEQYF
cdr3_nt: TGTGCCAGCAGCTCCCGAGTAGCGGGCGATCCCCAGGGAGAGCAGTACTTC
v_call: TRBV7-8
d_call: TRBD2
clone_size: NA
j_call: TRBJ2-7

cdr3_aa: CASSLRGTGPNTEAFF
cdr3_nt: TGCGCCAGCAGCTTGAGAGGGACAGGGCCGAACACTGAAGCTTTCTTT
v_call: TRBV5-1
d_call: TRBD1
clone_size: NA
j_call: TRBJ1-1

cdr3_aa: CASSPERGGETQYF
cdr3_nt: TGTGCCAGCAGCCCCGAGCGGGGTGGCGAGACCCAGTACTTC
v_call: TRBV28
d_call: TRBD2
clone_size: NA
j_call: TRBJ2-5

cdr3_aa: CASSLGSRAYGYTF
cdr3_nt: TGTGCCAGCAGCTTGGGCTCCAGGGCCTATGGCTACACCTTC
v_call: TRBV5-8
d_call: NA
clone_size: NA
j_call: TRBJ1-2

cdr3_aa: CSASPGTDTQYF
cdr3_nt: TGCAGTGCTAGTCCAGGGACAGATACGCAGTATTTT
v_call: TRBV20-1
d_call: NA
clone_size: NA
j_call: TRBJ2-3

cdr3_aa: CASSAAETGVTEAFF
cdr3_nt: TGTGCCAGCAGTGCAGCTGAGACAGGGGTTACTGAAGCTTTCTTT
v_call: TRBV2
d_call: TRBD1
clone_size: NA
j_call: TRBJ1-1

cdr3_aa: CASSLRYSYNSPLHF
cdr3_nt: TGTGCCAGCAGCCTTCGTTACTCCTATAATTCACCCCTCCACTTT
v_call: TRBV7-9
d_call: NA
clone_size: NA
j_call: TRBJ1-6

cdr3_aa: CASSPDGNSNQPQHF
cdr3_nt: TGTGCCAGCAGCCCGGACGGGAATAGCAATCAGCCCCAGCATTTT
v_call: TRBV7-2
d_call: NA
clone_size: NA
j_call: TRBJ1-5

cdr3_aa: CASSLGQGNEKLFF
cdr3_nt: TGTGCCAGCAGCCTGGGACAGGGGAATGAAAAACTGTTTTTT
v_call: TRBV28
d_call: TRBD1
clone_size: NA
j_call: TRBJ1-4

cdr3_aa: CSVGGSGGETQYF
cdr3_nt: TGCAGCGTTGGCGGGTCGGGTGGTGAGACCCAGTACTTC
v_call: TRBV29-1
d_call: NA
clone_size: NA
j_call: TRBJ2-5

cdr3_aa: CASSPTGAETQYF
cdr3_nt: TGTGCCAGCAGCCCGACAGGGGCTGAGACCCAGTACTTC
v_call: TRBV5-6
d_call: TRBD1
clone_size: NA
j_call: TRBJ2-5

cdr3_aa: CASSLLPGTHYEQYF
cdr3_nt: TGTGCCAGCAGTTTACTTCCAGGGACTCACTACGAGCAGTACTTC
v_call: TRBV28
d_call: NA
clone_size: NA
j_call: TRBJ2-7

cdr3_aa: CASSFGGGKTQYF
cdr3_nt: TGTGCCAGCAGTTTCGGCGGGGGGAAGACCCAGTACTTC
v_call: TRBV12-3/TRBV12-4
d_call: TRBD2
clone_size: NA
j_call: TRBJ2-5

cdr3_aa: CASSRATSFDTQYF
cdr3_nt: TGTGCCAGCAGTCGCGCGACTAGCTTCGATACGCAGTATTTT
v_call: TRBV6-5
d_call: TRBD2
clone_size: NA
j_call: TRBJ2-3

cdr3_aa: CASSFWRGGTEAFF
cdr3_nt: TGTGCCAGCAGCTTTTGGAGGGGGGGCACTGAAGCTTTCTTT
v_call: TRBV7-2
d_call: NA
clone_size: NA
j_call: TRBJ1-1

cdr3_aa: CASGIQGATEAFF
cdr3_nt: TGTGCCAGCGGGATACAGGGGGCGACTGAAGCTTTCTTT
v_call: TRBV7-9
d_call: TRBD1
clone_size: NA
j_call: TRBJ1-1

cdr3_aa: CSVGPGQGREAFF
cdr3_nt: TGCAGCGTCGGACCGGGACAGGGTCGTGAAGCTTTCTTT
v_call: TRBV29-1
d_call: TRBD1
clone_size: NA
j_call: TRBJ1-1

cdr3_aa: CASSLSTPSLTGELFF
cdr3_nt: TGTGCCAGCAGCTTAAGCACCCCTAGCTTAACCGGGGAGCTGTTTTTT
v_call: TRBV11-2
d_call: NA
clone_size: NA
j_call: TRBJ2-2

cdr3_aa: CASSIPGLINEQFF
cdr3_nt: TGTGCCAGTAGTATCCCAGGGTTAATCAATGAGCAGTTCTTC
v_call: TRBV19
d_call: NA
clone_size: NA
j_call: TRBJ2-1

cdr3_aa: CASSVQISGNTIYF
cdr3_nt: TGTGCCAGTAGCGTTCAGATCTCTGGAAACACCATATATTTT
v_call: TRBV19
d_call: NA
clone_size: once
j_call: TRBJ1-3

cdr3_aa: CASIPTSGAPSSYNERFF
cdr3_nt: TGTGCCAGCATCCCTACTAGCGGGGCGCCAAGCTCCTACAATGAGCGGTTCTTC
v_call: TRBV7-9
d_call: TRBD2
clone_size: NA
j_call: TRBJ2-1

cdr3_aa: CSVASGTAYGYTF
cdr3_nt: TGCAGCGTTGCATCCGGGACAGCATATGGCTACACCTTC
v_call: TRBV29-1
d_call: TRBD1
clone_size: NA
j_call: TRBJ1-2

cdr3_aa: CASSFGVAGGYTF
cdr3_nt: TGCGCCAGCAGCTTCGGGGTGGCTGGAGGCTACACCTTC
v_call: TRBV5-1
d_call: NA
clone_size: NA
j_call: TRBJ1-2

cdr3_aa: CASTQGQVYEQYF
cdr3_nt: TGTGCCAGCACCCAGGGACAGGTCTACGAGCAGTACTTC
v_call: TRBV6-6
d_call: TRBD1
clone_size: NA
j_call: TRBJ2-7

cdr3_aa: CASSLRQVSF
cdr3_nt: TGTGCCAGCAGCCTTCGACAGGTCTCGTTC
v_call: TRBV7-9
d_call: NA
clone_size: NA
j_call: TRBJ1-2

cdr3_aa: CASSQDQTSGEGSYEQYF
cdr3_nt: TGCGCCAGCAGCCAAGATCAGACTAGCGGGGAAGGTTCCTACGAGCAGTACTTC
v_call: TRBV4-1
d_call: TRBD2
clone_size: NA
j_call: TRBJ2-7

cdr3_aa: CASSGSGGFSNTGELFF
cdr3_nt: TGTGCCAGCAGTGGGTCAGGGGGTTTTTCGAACACCGGGGAGCTGTTTTTT
v_call: TRBV6-1
d_call: TRBD1
clone_size: NA
j_call: TRBJ2-2

cdr3_aa: CASHSDSGRAYEQYF
cdr3_nt: TGTGCCAGCCACTCAGACTCGGGGAGGGCCTACGAGCAGTACTTC
v_call: TRBV28
d_call: TRBD2
clone_size: NA
j_call: TRBJ2-7

cdr3_aa: CASSRGQTYEQYF
cdr3_nt: TGTGCCAGTAGTAGGGGACAGACCTACGAGCAGTACTTC
v_call: TRBV19
d_call: TRBD1
clone_size: NA
j_call: TRBJ2-7

cdr3_aa: CASSLGQGRYEQYF
cdr3_nt: TGTGCTAGCAGCCTGGGACAGGGGCGCTACGAGCAGTACTTC
v_call: TRBV7-7
d_call: TRBD1
clone_size: NA
j_call: TRBJ2-7

cdr3_aa: CASKPLKDSLAYGYTF
cdr3_nt: TGTGCCAGCAAACCATTAAAAGACAGCCTGGCCTATGGCTACACCTTC
v_call: TRBV27
d_call: NA
clone_size: NA
j_call: TRBJ1-2

cdr3_aa: CASSKGVNSPLHF
cdr3_nt: TGTGCCAGCAGCAAGGGGGTGAATTCACCCCTCCACTTT
v_call: TRBV5-6
d_call: NA
clone_size: once
j_call: TRBJ1-6

cdr3_aa: CASSLMGRGFEQFF
cdr3_nt: TGTGCCAGCAGCTTAATGGGCAGGGGGTTTGAGCAGTTCTTC
v_call: TRBV7-2
d_call: TRBD1
clone_size: once
j_call: TRBJ2-1

cdr3_aa: CASSLGAGGLGEQFF
cdr3_nt: TGTGCTAGCAGCTTAGGTGCGGGGGGGCTCGGTGAGCAGTTCTTC
v_call: TRBV7-7
d_call: TRBD2
clone_size: few
j_call: TRBJ2-1

cdr3_aa: CAWSLNRDRAVDTQYF
cdr3_nt: TGTGCCTGGAGTCTAAATAGGGACAGGGCGGTAGATACGCAGTATTTT
v_call: TRBV30
d_call: TRBD1
clone_size: few
j_call: TRBJ2-3

cdr3_aa: CASSQDSRRGVGNEQFF
cdr3_nt: TGCGCCAGCAGCCAAGATTCTCGGCGGGGCGTCGGCAATGAGCAGTTCTTC
v_call: TRBV4-1
d_call: NA
clone_size: NA
j_call: TRBJ2-1

cdr3_aa: CASSLLWTGEPGELFF
cdr3_nt: TGTGCCAGCAGTTTACTTTGGACAGGGGAGCCCGGGGAGCTGTTTTTT
v_call: TRBV27
d_call: TRBD1
clone_size: NA
j_call: TRBJ2-2

cdr3_aa: CASTPFGTATGNTIYF
cdr3_nt: TGTGCCAGTACCCCCTTCGGGACAGCAACTGGAAACACCATATATTTT
v_call: TRBV19
d_call: TRBD1
clone_size: NA
j_call: TRBJ1-3

cdr3_aa: CASSNQGRDSPLHF
cdr3_nt: TGTGCCAGTAGTAACCAGGGTCGAGATTCACCCCTCCACTTT
v_call: TRBV19
d_call: NA
clone_size: NA
j_call: TRBJ1-6

cdr3_aa: CASSLIGRGWYEQYF
cdr3_nt: TGTGCCAGCAGTTTGATAGGCAGGGGGTGGTACGAGCAGTACTTC
v_call: TRBV28
d_call: TRBD1
clone_size: NA
j_call: TRBJ2-7

cdr3_aa: CASSFLIQGARTGELFF
cdr3_nt: TGTGCCAGCAGCTTTTTGATCCAGGGGGCGAGGACCGGGGAGCTGTTTTTT
v_call: TRBV5-5
d_call: TRBD1
clone_size: NA
j_call: TRBJ2-2

cdr3_aa: CASSPRQGQNSPLHF
cdr3_nt: TGTGCCAGCTCACCACGACAAGGACAGAATTCACCCCTCCACTTT
v_call: TRBV18
d_call: NA
clone_size: NA
j_call: TRBJ1-6

cdr3_aa: CASSLAGTNFAEAFF
cdr3_nt: TGTGCCAGCAGCTTAGCCGGGACAAATTTCGCTGAAGCTTTCTTT
v_call: TRBV7-2
d_call: NA
clone_size: NA
j_call: TRBJ1-1

cdr3_aa: CASSLVQGVAFF
cdr3_nt: TGTGCCAGCAGCTTGGTTCAGGGTGTGGCTTTCTTT
v_call: TRBV5-8
d_call: NA
clone_size: NA
j_call: TRBJ1-1

cdr3_aa: CASSYSNRALGEAFF
cdr3_nt: TGTGCCAGCAGTTACTCGAACAGAGCCCTCGGAGAAGCTTTCTTT
v_call: TRBV6-5
d_call: NA
clone_size: NA
j_call: TRBJ1-1

cdr3_aa: CASRLAGANTGELFF
cdr3_nt: TGTGCCAGCAGGTTGGCGGGGGCGAACACCGGGGAGCTGTTTTTT
v_call: TRBV6-6
d_call: TRBD2
clone_size: NA
j_call: TRBJ2-2

cdr3_aa: CASSVANGELFF
cdr3_nt: TGTGCCAGCAGCGTAGCTAACGGGGAGCTGTTTTTT
v_call: TRBV9
d_call: NA
clone_size: few
j_call: TRBJ2-2

cdr3_aa: CASSLDIWTDKANYGYTF
cdr3_nt: TGCGCCAGCAGCTTGGATATATGGACTGATAAAGCTAACTATGGCTACACCTTC
v_call: TRBV5-1
d_call: NA
clone_size: NA
j_call: TRBJ1-2

cdr3_aa: CASSQSSVGYTF
cdr3_nt: TGTGCCAGCAGCCAATCGTCGGTTGGCTACACCTTC
v_call: TRBV3-1/TRBV3-2
d_call: NA
clone_size: NA
j_call: TRBJ1-2

cdr3_aa: CASSLNGGVETQYF
cdr3_nt: TGTGCCAGCAGCTTAAATGGAGGGGTGGAGACCCAGTACTTC
v_call: TRBV7-2
d_call: NA
clone_size: NA
j_call: TRBJ2-5

cdr3_aa: CASSIEEGRYGYTF
cdr3_nt: TGTGCCAGTAGTATAGAGGAGGGGAGGTATGGCTACACCTTC
v_call: TRBV19
d_call: NA
clone_size: NA
j_call: TRBJ1-2

cdr3_aa: CASSEGQGGSGYTF
cdr3_nt: TGTGCCAGCAGCGAGGGACAGGGTGGAAGTGGCTACACCTTC
v_call: TRBV28
d_call: TRBD1
clone_size: NA
j_call: TRBJ1-2

cdr3_aa: CASSQRSPTGDYGYTF
cdr3_nt: TGTGCCAGCAGCCAAAGATCCCCTACAGGGGACTATGGCTACACCTTC
v_call: TRBV6-2/TRBV6-3
d_call: TRBD1
clone_size: NA
j_call: TRBJ1-2